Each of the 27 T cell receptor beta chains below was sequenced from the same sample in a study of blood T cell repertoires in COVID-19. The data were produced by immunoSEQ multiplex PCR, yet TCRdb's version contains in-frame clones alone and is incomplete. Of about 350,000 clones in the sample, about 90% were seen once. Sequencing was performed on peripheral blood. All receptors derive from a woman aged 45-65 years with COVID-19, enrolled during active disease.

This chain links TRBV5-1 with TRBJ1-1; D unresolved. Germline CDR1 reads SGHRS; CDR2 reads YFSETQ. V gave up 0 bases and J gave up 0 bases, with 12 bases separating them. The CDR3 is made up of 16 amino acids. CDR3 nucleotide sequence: TGCGCCAGCAGCTTGGAGATGGGCAGCATGAACACTGAAGCTTTCTTT. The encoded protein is CASSLEMGSMNTEAFF.

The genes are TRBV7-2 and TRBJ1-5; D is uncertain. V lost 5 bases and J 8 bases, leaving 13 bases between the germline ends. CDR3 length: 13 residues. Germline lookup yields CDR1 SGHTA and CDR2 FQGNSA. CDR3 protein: CASSPRIQEPQHF. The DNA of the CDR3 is TGTGCCAGCAGCCCCCGGATTCAGGAGCCCCAGCATTTT.

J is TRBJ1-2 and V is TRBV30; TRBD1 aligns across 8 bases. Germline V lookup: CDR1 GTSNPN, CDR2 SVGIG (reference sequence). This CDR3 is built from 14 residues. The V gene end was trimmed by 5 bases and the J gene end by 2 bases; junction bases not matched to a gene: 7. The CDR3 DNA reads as TGTGCCTGGGGCCAGGGGGCGGAAAACTATGGCTACACCTTC. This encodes CAWGQGAENYGYTF.

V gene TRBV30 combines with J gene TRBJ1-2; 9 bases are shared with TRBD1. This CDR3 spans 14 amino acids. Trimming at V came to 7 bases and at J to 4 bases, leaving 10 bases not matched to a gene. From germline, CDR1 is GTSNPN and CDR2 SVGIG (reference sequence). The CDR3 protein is CASQGTGLAYGYTF. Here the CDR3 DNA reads TGTGCCTCCCAAGGGACAGGGCTTGCCTATGGCTACACCTTC.

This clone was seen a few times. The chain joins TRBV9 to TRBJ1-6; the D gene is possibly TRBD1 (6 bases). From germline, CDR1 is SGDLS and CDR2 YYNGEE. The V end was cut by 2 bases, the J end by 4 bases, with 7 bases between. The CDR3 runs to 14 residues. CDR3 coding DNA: TGTGCCAGCAGCGTGACAGGATATAATTCACCCCTCCACTTT. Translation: CASSVTGYNSPLHF.

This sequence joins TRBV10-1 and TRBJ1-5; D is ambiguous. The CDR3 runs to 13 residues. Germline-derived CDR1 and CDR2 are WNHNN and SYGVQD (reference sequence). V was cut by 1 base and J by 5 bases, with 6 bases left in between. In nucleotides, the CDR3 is TGCGCCAGCAGTGAGTTCTTTGATCAGCCCCAGCATTTT. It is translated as CASSEFFDQPQHF.

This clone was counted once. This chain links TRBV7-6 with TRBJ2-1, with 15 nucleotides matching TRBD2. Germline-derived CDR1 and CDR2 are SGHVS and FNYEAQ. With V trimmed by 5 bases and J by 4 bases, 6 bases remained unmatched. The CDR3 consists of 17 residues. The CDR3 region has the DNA TGTGCCAGCAGCAATAAAGGGACTAGCGGGAGGTACAATGAGCAGTTCTTC. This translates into CASSNKGTSGRYNEQFF.

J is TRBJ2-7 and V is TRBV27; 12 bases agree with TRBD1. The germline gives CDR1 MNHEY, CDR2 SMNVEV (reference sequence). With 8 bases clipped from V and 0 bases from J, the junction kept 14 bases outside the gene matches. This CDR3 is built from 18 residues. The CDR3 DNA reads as TGTGCCAGCCGTAGAGGGACAGGGGGCATTAGGAGCTCCTACGAGCAGTACTTC. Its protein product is CASRRGTGGIRSSYEQYF.

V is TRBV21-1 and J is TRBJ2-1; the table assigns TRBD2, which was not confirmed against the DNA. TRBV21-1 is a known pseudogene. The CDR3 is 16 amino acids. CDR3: CASSKDPAGEYNEQFF. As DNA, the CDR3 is TGTGCCAGCAGCAAAGACCCAGCGGGAGAGTACAATGAGCAGTTCTTC.

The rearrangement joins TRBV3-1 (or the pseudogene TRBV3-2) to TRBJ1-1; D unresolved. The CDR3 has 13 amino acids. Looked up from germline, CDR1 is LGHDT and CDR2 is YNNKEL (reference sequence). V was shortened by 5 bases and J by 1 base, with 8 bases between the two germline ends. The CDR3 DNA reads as TGTGCCAGCAGCGACCGGGGGAACACTGAAGCTTTCTTT. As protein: CASSDRGNTEAFF.

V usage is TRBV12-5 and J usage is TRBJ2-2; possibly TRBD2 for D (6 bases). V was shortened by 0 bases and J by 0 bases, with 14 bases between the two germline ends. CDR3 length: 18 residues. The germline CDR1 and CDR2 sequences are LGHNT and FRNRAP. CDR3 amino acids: CASGLVLGGGTNTGELFF. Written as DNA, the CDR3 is TGTGCTAGTGGTTTGGTACTCGGGGGAGGTACGAACACCGGGGAGCTGTTTTTT.

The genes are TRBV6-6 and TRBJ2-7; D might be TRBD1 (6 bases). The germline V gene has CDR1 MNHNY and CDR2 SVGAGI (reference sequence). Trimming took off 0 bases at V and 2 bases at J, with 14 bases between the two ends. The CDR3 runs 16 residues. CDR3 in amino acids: CASSYSIGGATYEQYF. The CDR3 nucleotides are TGTGCCAGCAGTTACTCGATAGGGGGAGCTACCTACGAGCAGTACTTC.

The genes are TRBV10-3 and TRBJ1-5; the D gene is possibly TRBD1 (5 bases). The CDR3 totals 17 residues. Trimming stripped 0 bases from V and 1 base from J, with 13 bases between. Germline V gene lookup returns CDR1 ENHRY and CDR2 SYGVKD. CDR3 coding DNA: TGTGCCATCAGTGAGTCAGTTAACAGGCCAAGCAATCAGCCCCAGCATTTT. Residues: CAISESVNRPSNQPQHF.

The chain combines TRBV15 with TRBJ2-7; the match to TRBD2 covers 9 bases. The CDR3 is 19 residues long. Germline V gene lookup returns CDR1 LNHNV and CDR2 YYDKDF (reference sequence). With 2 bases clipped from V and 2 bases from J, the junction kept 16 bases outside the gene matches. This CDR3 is CATSRRPLLAGTVPYEQYF. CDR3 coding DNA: TGTGCCACCAGCAGACGTCCCTTACTAGCGGGTACCGTGCCCTACGAGCAGTACTTC. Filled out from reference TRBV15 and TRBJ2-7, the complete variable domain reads DAMVIQNPRYQVTQFGKPVTLSCSQTLNHNVMYWYQQKSSQAPKLLFHYYDKDFNNEADTPDNFQSRRPNTSFCFLDIRSPGLGDTAMYLCATSRRPLLAGTVPYEQYFGPGTRLTVT.

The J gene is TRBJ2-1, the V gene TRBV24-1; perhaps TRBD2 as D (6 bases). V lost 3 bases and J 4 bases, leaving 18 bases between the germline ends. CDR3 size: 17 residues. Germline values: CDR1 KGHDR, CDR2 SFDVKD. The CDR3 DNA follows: TGTGCCACCAGTGATACCTATGGGCGGGGCTCTTACAATGAGCAGTTCTTC. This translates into CATSDTYGRGSYNEQFF.

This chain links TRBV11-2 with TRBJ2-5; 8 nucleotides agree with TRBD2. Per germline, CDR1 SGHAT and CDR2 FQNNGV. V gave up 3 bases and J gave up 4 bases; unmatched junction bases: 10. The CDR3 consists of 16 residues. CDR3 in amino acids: CASSLGNPSGRETQYF. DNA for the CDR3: TGTGCCAGCAGCTTGGGGAATCCCAGCGGGAGAGAGACCCAGTACTTC.

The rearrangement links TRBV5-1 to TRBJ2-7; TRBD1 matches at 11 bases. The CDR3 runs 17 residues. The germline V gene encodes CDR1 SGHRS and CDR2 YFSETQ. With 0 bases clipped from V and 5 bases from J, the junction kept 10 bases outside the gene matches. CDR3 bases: TGCGCCAGCAGCTTGGGGCTATGGACAGGGGGCTTCGACGAGCAGTACTTC. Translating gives CASSLGLWTGGFDEQYF.

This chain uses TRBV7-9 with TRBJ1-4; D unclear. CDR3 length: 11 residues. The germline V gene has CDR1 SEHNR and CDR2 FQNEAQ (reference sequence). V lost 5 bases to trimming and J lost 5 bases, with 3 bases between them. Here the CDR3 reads CASSINEKLFF. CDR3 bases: TGTGCCAGCAGCATAAATGAAAAACTGTTTTTT.

The CDR3 loop is CASSLTTGNLGYTF. The CDR3 DNA sequence: TGCGCCAGCAGCTTGACGACAGGGAATCTTGGCTACACCTTC. The rearrangement links TRBV5-1 to TRBJ1-2; 7 nucleotides match TRBD1. Germline trimming cut 1 base from V and 7 bases from J; bases unmatched to any gene: 7. Germline CDR1 is SGHRS and CDR2 is YFSETQ. This CDR3 comprises 14 residues.

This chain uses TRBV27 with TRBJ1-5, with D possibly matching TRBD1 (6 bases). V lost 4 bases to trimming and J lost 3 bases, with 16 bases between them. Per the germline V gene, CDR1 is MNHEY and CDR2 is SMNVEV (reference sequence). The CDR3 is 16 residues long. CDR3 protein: CASSYGGAYYNQPQHF. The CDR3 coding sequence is TGTGCCAGCAGTTATGGGGGGGCTTACTACAATCAGCCCCAGCATTTT.

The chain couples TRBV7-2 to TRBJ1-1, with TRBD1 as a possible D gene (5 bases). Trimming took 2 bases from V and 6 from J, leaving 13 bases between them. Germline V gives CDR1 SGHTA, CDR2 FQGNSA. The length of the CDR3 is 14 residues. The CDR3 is CASSLRFPGAEAFF. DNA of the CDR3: TGTGCCAGCAGCTTAAGGTTTCCGGGGGCTGAAGCTTTCTTT.

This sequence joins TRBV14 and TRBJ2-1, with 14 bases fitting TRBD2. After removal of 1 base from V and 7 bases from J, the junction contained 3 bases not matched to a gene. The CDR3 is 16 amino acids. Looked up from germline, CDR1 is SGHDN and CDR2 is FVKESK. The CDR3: CASSQAGLAGVNEQFF. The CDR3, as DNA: TGTGCCAGCAGCCAAGCGGGACTAGCGGGAGTTAATGAGCAGTTCTTC.

In nucleotides, the CDR3 is TGTGCCAGCACGGAGCTGGAGGCCGGCTACACCTTC. Its protein is CASTELEAGYTF. This sequence joins TRBV6-5 and TRBJ1-2; D gene uncertain. Germline V CDR1 and CDR2: MNHEY, SVGAGI. The CDR3 loop spans 12 amino acids. V gave up 7 bases and J gave up 8 bases, with 14 bases separating them.

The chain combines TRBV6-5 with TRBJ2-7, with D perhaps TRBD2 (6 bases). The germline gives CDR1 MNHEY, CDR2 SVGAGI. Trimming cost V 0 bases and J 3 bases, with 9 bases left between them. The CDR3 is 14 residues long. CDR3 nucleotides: TGTGCCAGCAGTTACTCACAAGCGGGCTACGAGCAGTACTTC. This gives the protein CASSYSQAGYEQYF.

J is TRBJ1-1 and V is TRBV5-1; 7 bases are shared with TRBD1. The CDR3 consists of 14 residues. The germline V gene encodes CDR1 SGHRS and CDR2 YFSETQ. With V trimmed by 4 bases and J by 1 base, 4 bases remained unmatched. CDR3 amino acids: CASSRDSGNTEAFF. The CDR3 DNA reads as TGCGCCAGCAGCCGGGACAGTGGGAACACTGAAGCTTTCTTT.

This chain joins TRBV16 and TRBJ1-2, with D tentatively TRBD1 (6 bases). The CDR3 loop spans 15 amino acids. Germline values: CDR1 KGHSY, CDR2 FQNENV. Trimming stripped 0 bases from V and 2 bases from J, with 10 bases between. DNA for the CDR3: TGTGCCAGCAGCCAATCGCCAGGGACAAACTATGGCTACACCTTC. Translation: CASSQSPGTNYGYTF.

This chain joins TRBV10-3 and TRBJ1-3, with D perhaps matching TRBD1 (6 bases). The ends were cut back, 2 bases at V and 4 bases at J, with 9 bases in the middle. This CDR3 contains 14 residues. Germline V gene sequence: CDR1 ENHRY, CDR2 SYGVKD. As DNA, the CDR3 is TGTGCCATCAGTGAGATCAGGGGAGGAAACACCATATATTTT. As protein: CAISEIRGGNTIYF.